Listed below are T cell receptor beta chains from one sample, sequenced in a study of T cell changes during pregnancy in multiple sclerosis. Libraries were prepared by immunoSEQ multiplex PCR; TCRdb keeps only in-frame clonotypes and omits some of them. The data show around 70,000 clones, with around 90% seen just once and roughly 1.4% held by the top ten. Here the sequenced sample was peripheral blood, taken in the third trimester of pregnancy. All receptors derive from a female donor with multiple sclerosis, enrolled in a pregnancy study. Both conserved end residues are part of each CDR3. A D gene is named only where the DNA matches it firmly. Size is omitted from some rows. Given values are once, few, many or a class for expanded clones.

v_gene	abundance	d_gene	j_gene	CDR3aa	CDR3nt
TRBV28	.	.	TRBJ1-3	CASSFLAGNTIYF	TGTGCCAGCAGTTTCCTGGCCGGAAACACCATATATTTT
TRBV4-3	.	TRBD2	TRBJ2-7	CASSQGSGGGSYEQYF	TGCGCCAGCAGCCAAGGGTCTGGGGGGGGCTCCTACGAGCAGTACTTC
TRBV4-3	once	TRBD1	TRBJ1-1	CASSHQGRGTEAFF	TGCGCCAGCAGCCACCAGGGCAGGGGGACTGAAGCTTTCTTT
TRBV6-5	.	.	TRBJ2-1	CASSYDMQNNEQFF	TGTGCCAGCAGTTATGATATGCAGAACAATGAGCAGTTCTTC
TRBV18	.	.	TRBJ1-3	CASSPLLTGSAGNTIYF	TGTGCCAGCTCACCACTCTTGACAGGCAGCGCAGGAAACACCATATATTTT
TRBV4-2	.	.	TRBJ1-2	CASSHPVGGKNYGYTF	TGTGCCAGCAGCCACCCGGTTGGAGGGAAAAACTATGGCTACACCTTC
TRBV9	once	TRBD1	TRBJ1-1	CASSVVDREAEAFF	TGTGCCAGCAGCGTAGTGGACAGGGAAGCTGAAGCTTTCTTT
TRBV29-1	once	TRBD2	TRBJ2-5	CSVEIGTSGGETQYF	TGCAGCGTTGAAATCGGGACTAGCGGGGGGGAGACCCAGTACTTC
TRBV5-1	.	.	TRBJ2-1	CASSSPSQLYGEQFF	TGCGCCAGCAGCTCCCCGTCCCAACTATACGGTGAGCAGTTCTTC
TRBV2	.	.	TRBJ2-2	CARGAANTGELFF	TGTGCCAGAGGGGCGGCGAACACCGGGGAGCTGTTTTTT
TRBV14	.	.	TRBJ1-2	CASSQMDGDGYTF	TGTGCCAGCAGCCAGATGGACGGGGATGGCTACACCTTC
TRBV18	.	.	TRBJ2-3	CASSPARDAADTQYF	TGTGCCAGCTCACCAGCCAGAGACGCGGCAGATACGCAGTATTTT
TRBV30	once	.	TRBJ2-7	CAWRKVWGLRTYEQYF	TGTGCCTGGAGAAAGGTGTGGGGGCTTCGGACTTACGAGCAGTACTTC
TRBV19	.	.	TRBJ1-2	CASSYRGGNGYTF	TGTGCCAGTAGTTACCGGGGGGGCAATGGCTACACCTTC
TRBV28	.	.	TRBJ1-1	CATARPEGTEAFF	TGTGCCACCGCGAGGCCGGAGGGCACTGAAGCTTTCTTT
TRBV2	few	.	TRBJ1-4	CASISTAEKLFF	TGTGCCAGCATAAGTACAGCTGAAAAACTGTTTTTT